What follows describes a single T cell receptor beta chain. The PCR was carried out with 60 Vbeta primers and 13 Jbeta primers. The assay was immunoSEQ multiplex PCR, and TCRdb's table has in-frame clones only and misses some. The repertoire holds more than 150,000 clones, with more than 65% as singletons. These data come from a study of cytomegalovirus exposure and HLA in healthy donors. The CDR3 covers 13 residues. Per the germline V gene, CDR1 is SEHNR and CDR2 is FQNEAQ (reference sequence). The V end lost 2 bases, the J end lost 7 bases, and 11 bases lay between the germline ends. This clonotype was obtained from a man between 45 and 60 years old in good health and CMV-seronegative. The chain employs TRBV7-9 and TRBJ1-1; D may be TRBD1 (6 bases). The specimen sequenced was PBMCs. In nucleotides, the CDR3 is TGTGCCAGCAGCTTACTATCAGGGGTTGAAGCTTTCTTT. Its protein product is CASSLLSGVEAFF.